These 9 T cell receptor beta chains share one sample of origin, sequenced in a study of cytomegalovirus exposure and HLA in healthy donors. The PCR ran on 60 Vbeta and 13 Jbeta primers. Sequencing was performed with immunoSEQ multiplex PCR; in TCRdb, only in-frame clones are kept and a portion is missing. The sample lists some 190,000 clones; roughly 88% were seen once. Sequencing was carried out using PBMCs. All receptors derive from a boy aged 2-9 years in good health and CMV-seronegative.

The chain joins TRBV9 to TRBJ2-2; unclear D gene. CDR1 is SGDLS, CDR2 YYNGEE, per germline. V was shortened by 2 bases and J by 1 base, with 6 bases between the two germline ends. The CDR3 contains 14 residues. CDR3 loop: CASSVTENTGELFF. The CDR3 DNA is TGTGCCAGCAGCGTGACTGAGAACACCGGGGAGCTGTTTTTT.

In its sample, this clone was seen once. The chain is built from TRBV30 and TRBJ1-4, with D hard to call. The CDR3 is 13 residues long. The germline gives CDR1 GTSNPN, CDR2 SVGIG (reference sequence). The ends were cut back, 6 bases at V and 4 bases at J, with 12 bases in the middle. The CDR3: CACMENVNEKLFF. DNA of the CDR3: TGTGCCTGTATGGAGAATGTTAATGAAAAACTGTTTTTT.

The chain recombines TRBV20-1 with TRBJ2-1; D ambiguous. Germline lookup yields CDR1 DFQATT and CDR2 SNEGSKA (reference sequence). Trimming shortened V by 5 bases and J by 7 bases, and 6 bases separated the two germline ends. The CDR3 contains 10 residues. In nucleotides, the CDR3 is TGCAGTGCTCGGTGGAATGAGCAGTTCTTC. Its translation is CSARWNEQFF.

The chain is built from TRBV6-6 and TRBJ1-5; 8 bases are a match to TRBD1. J was trimmed by 6 bases and V by 2 bases; bases with no gene match: 9. Germline lookup yields CDR1 MNHNY and CDR2 SVGAGI (reference sequence). The CDR3 sequence is 16 residues long. The CDR3 DNA sequence: TGTGCCAGCAGTTACCCGACAGGGGAGGTGGGTCAGCCCCAGCATTTT. It yields the protein CASSYPTGEVGQPQHF.

The sample holds one count of this clone. The gene calls are TRBV6-1 and TRBJ2-7; possibly TRBD1 for D (6 bases). This CDR3 is 15 amino acids long. Germline CDR1 and CDR2: MNHNS and SASEGT. Trimming shortened V by 5 bases and J by 2 bases, and 16 bases separated the two germline ends. CDR3 sequence: CASSPPGQPPYEQYF. CDR3 coding DNA: TGTGCCAGCAGTCCCCCCGGACAGCCCCCCTACGAGCAGTACTTC.

The rearrangement uses TRBV2 and TRBJ2-1, with D maybe TRBD1 (5 bases). Germline V lookup: CDR1 SNHLY, CDR2 FYNNEI. Trimming took off 8 bases at V and 4 bases at J, with 18 bases between the two ends. The CDR3 is made up of 15 amino acids. The CDR3 spells CASRRTARGYNEQFF. As DNA, the CDR3 is TGTGCCAGCCGCCGGACGGCAAGGGGATACAATGAGCAGTTCTTC.

The V and J genes are TRBV15 and TRBJ1-2; 7 nucleotides align to TRBD1. The germline CDR1 and CDR2 sequences are LNHNV and YYDKDF (reference sequence). The CDR3 totals 12 residues. Trimming took 3 bases from V and 8 from J; bases not matched to a gene: 3. The CDR3 reads CATSRTGRGYTF. Here the CDR3 DNA reads TGTGCCACCAGCAGGACAGGGAGGGGCTACACCTTC.

The rearrangement joins TRBV29-1 to TRBJ1-2; D unresolved. The CDR3 length is 11 residues. With 6 bases removed from V and 7 bases from J, the gap between germline ends came to 12 bases. Germline-derived CDR1 and CDR2 are SQVTM and ANQGSEA. DNA of the CDR3: TGCAGCGTGTCCGTCTCGGGTGGCTACACCTTC. Protein sequence: CSVSVSGGYTF. The complete variable domain, with remaining parts taken from reference TRBV29-1 and TRBJ1-2, reads SAVISQKPSRDICQRGTSLTIQCQVDSQVTMMFWYRQQPGQSLTLIATANQGSEATYESGFVIDKFPISRPNLTFSTLTVSNMSPEDSSIYLCSVSVSGGYTFGSGTRLTVV.

The chain combines TRBV9 with TRBJ2-2; TRBD2 matches 11 bases. Trimming removed 0 bases from V and 2 bases from J; junction bases left unmatched: 3. Germline V gives CDR1 SGDLS, CDR2 YYNGEE. This CDR3 has 17 amino acids. The chain's CDR3 is CASSVELAGGNTGELFF. DNA of the CDR3: TGTGCCAGCAGCGTAGAGCTAGCGGGGGGAAACACCGGGGAGCTGTTTTTT.